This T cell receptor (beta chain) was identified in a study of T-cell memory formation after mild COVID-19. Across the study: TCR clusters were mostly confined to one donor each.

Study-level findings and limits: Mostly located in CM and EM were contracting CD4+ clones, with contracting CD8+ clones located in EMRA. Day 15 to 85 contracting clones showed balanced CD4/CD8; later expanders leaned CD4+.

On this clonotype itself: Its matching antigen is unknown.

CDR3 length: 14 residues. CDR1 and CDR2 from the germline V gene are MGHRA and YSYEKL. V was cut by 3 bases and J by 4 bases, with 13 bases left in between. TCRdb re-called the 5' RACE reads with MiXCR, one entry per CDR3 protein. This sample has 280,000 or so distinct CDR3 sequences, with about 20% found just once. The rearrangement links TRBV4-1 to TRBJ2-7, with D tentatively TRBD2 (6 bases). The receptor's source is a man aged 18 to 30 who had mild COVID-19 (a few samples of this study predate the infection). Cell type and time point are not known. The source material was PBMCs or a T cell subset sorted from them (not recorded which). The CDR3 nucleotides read TGCGCCAGCAGCCAGGCCCCAGGAGGGTACGAGCAGTACTTC. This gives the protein CASSQAPGGYEQYF.